What follows are 15 T cell receptor beta chains derived from one specimen sequenced in a study of response to subunit inactivated influenza vaccine. Using its own MiXCR run on the RT-PCR reads, TCRdb lists one record per CDR3 protein. The sample carries 150,000 to 200,000 distinct CDR3 sequences, about 12% recorded once. The same sample was also studied in work on T cells expressing NK-cell markers. This second study notes: 5'RACE template switching with UMIs produced the TCR beta cDNA.

Sequences were derived from CD8+ T cells sorted from PBMCs, sampled 11 to 12 days after vaccination. The receptors come from a man in his fifties who received an inactivated influenza vaccine.

This clonotype came up a few times. The rearrangement joins TRBV18 to TRBJ2-5, with TRBD1 matching over 7 bases. CDR3 length: 14 residues. V gave up 5 bases and J gave up 5 bases; unmatched junction bases: 8. Germline lookup yields CDR1 KGHSH and CDR2 LQKENI. CDR3 amino acids: CASSIRDRPETQYF. For the CDR3, the DNA is TGTGCCAGCTCAATAAGGGACAGACCGGAGACCCAGTACTTC.

Ten or more counts support this clonotype. CDR3 in amino acids: CAISLTGPYTGELFF. CDR3 DNA: TGTGCCATCAGTCTGACAGGGCCCTACACCGGGGAGCTGTTTTTT. The chain carries TRBV10-3 and TRBJ2-2; 7 bases are a match to TRBD1. This CDR3 spans 15 amino acids. V gave up 5 bases and J gave up 3 bases; unmatched junction bases: 6. CDR1 is ENHRY and CDR2 is SYGVKD in the germline V gene.

The chain is built from TRBV14 and TRBJ2-1, with 12 nucleotides matching TRBD2. CDR3 length: 17 amino acids. Looked up from germline, CDR1 is SGHDN and CDR2 is FVKESK. The V segment lost 1 base and the J segment 1 base; nucleotides outside the gene matches: 2. CDR3 region: CASSQVGTSGSYNEQFF. The CDR3 DNA follows: TGTGCCAGCAGCCAAGTTGGGACTAGCGGGTCCTACAATGAGCAGTTCTTC.

The sample holds a few counts of this clonotype. The gene calls are TRBV15 and TRBJ2-1, with 7 bases matching TRBD2. The CDR3 runs 15 residues. Germline V lookup: CDR1 LNHNV, CDR2 YYDKDF (reference sequence). Germline trimming cut 0 bases from V and 8 bases from J; bases unmatched to any gene: 7. CDR3 loop: CATSRDWGGRDEQFF. Here the CDR3 DNA reads TGTGCCACCAGCAGAGATTGGGGGGGAAGGGATGAGCAGTTCTTC.

This clonotype was found a few times. The V gene is TRBV7-6, the J gene TRBJ2-7; no firm D call. Trimming pared 1 base from V and 1 base from J, leaving 14 bases between. Germline CDR1 and CDR2: SGHVS and FNYEAQ. This CDR3 is built from 16 residues. CDR3 residues: CASSLEGGVTSYEQYF. The CDR3 coding sequence is TGTGCCAGCAGCTTAGAAGGTGGAGTAACTTCCTACGAGCAGTACTTC.

This clonotype has at least ten counts. The chain is built from TRBV7-9 and TRBJ2-7, with D maybe TRBD1 (6 bases). Germline loops: CDR1 SEHNR, CDR2 FQNEAQ (reference sequence). The germline V and J ends were trimmed by 7 bases and 3 bases, with 13 bases remaining between them. The CDR3 runs to 13 residues. The DNA of the CDR3 is TGTGCCAGCAACGAAAGGGGGATCTACGAGCAGTACTTC. Translating it yields CASNERGIYEQYF.

The chain couples TRBV6-2 or TRBV6-3 to TRBJ2-3; D is unresolved. This CDR3 is built from 15 residues. Trimming pared 1 base from V and 3 bases from J, leaving 11 bases between. CDR1 and CDR2 (germline): MNHEY, SVGEGT. The CDR3 reads CASSYFYTATDTQYF. The CDR3 DNA is TGTGCCAGCAGTTACTTTTATACCGCAACAGATACGCAGTATTTT.

DNA for the CDR3: TGCGCCAGCAGCCAAGCCAGGGGTGCTTACGAGCAGTACTTC. Protein product: CASSQARGAYEQYF. The chain has TRBV4-3 and TRBJ2-7; D might be TRBD1 (6 bases). Germline V gene data show CDR1 as LGHNA and CDR2 as YSLEER. This CDR3 has 14 amino acids. The V end lost 1 base, the J end lost 4 bases, and 11 bases lay between the germline ends.

The chain carries TRBV21-1 and TRBJ1-2. TRBV21-1 is described as a pseudogene. The length of the CDR3 is 15 residues. The CDR3 loop is CASSKPSLLNYGYTF. The CDR3 nucleotides are TGTGCCAGCAGCAAACCCAGCCTACTTAACTATGGCTACACCTTC.

This sequence joins TRBV7-3 and TRBJ1-1, with TRBD1 identical over 7 bases. With V trimmed by 6 bases and J by 4 bases, 11 bases remained unmatched. The CDR3 is 15 residues long. The V gene's germline CDR1 is SGHTA and CDR2 FQGTGA. CDR3 DNA sequence: TGTGCCAGCAGTTATCAACAGGGGTCGTTCACTGAAGCTTTCTTT. Protein: CASSYQQGSFTEAFF.

The V gene is TRBV2, the J gene TRBJ2-1; 8 nucleotides match TRBD2. Per germline, CDR1 SNHLY and CDR2 FYNNEI. This CDR3 is 18 amino acids long. Here the CDR3 reads CTLSFWGGDGGAEGEQFF. In nucleotides, the CDR3 is TGTACCCTCAGTTTCTGGGGCGGAGACGGGGGGGCTGAGGGTGAGCAGTTCTTC.

The table lists this clonotype with many counts. The chain combines TRBV6-5 with TRBJ1-2; TRBD1 agrees at 10 bases. J was trimmed by 7 bases and V by 5 bases; bases with no gene match: 4. The CDR3 loop spans 13 amino acids. Germline V gene sequence: CDR1 MNHEY, CDR2 SVGAGI. The CDR3 DNA reads TGTGCCAGCAGTCGACAGGGGGCAGGTGGCTACACCTTC. It is translated as CASSRQGAGGYTF.

The J gene is TRBJ1-6, the V gene TRBV6-2 or TRBV6-3; 7 bases line up with TRBD1. The length of the CDR3 is 18 residues. The trim removed 1 base at V and 6 bases at J, leaving 12 bases unmatched. CDR1 and CDR2 (germline): MNHEY, SVGEGT. CDR3 nucleotides: TGTGCCAGCAGTTACTTCTCCGACAGGGCGGTCATTAATTCACCCCTCCACTTT. This codes for CASSYFSDRAVINSPLHF.

This clonotype showed up many times. V is TRBV29-1 and J is TRBJ2-5; TRBD1 aligns across 9 bases. CDR1 is SQVTM and CDR2 is ANQGSEA in the germline V gene. J gave up 7 bases and V 7 bases, and 7 bases lay outside the gene matches. The CDR3 spans 12 residues. CDR3 residues: CSGTGEDATQYF. Written as DNA, the CDR3 is TGCAGCGGGACAGGGGAGGACGCGACCCAGTACTTC.

Comment on this clonotype: Mismatch with germline at one junction end may stem from a read error. The rearrangement links TRBV9 to TRBJ2-1; no reliable D call. CDR3 size: 13 residues. Germline CDR1 is SGDLS and CDR2 is YYNGEE. CDR3 DNA sequence: TGTGCCAGAAGCGCTCAGAGTTCTAATGAGCAGTTCTTC. Translating it yields CARSAQSSNEQFF.